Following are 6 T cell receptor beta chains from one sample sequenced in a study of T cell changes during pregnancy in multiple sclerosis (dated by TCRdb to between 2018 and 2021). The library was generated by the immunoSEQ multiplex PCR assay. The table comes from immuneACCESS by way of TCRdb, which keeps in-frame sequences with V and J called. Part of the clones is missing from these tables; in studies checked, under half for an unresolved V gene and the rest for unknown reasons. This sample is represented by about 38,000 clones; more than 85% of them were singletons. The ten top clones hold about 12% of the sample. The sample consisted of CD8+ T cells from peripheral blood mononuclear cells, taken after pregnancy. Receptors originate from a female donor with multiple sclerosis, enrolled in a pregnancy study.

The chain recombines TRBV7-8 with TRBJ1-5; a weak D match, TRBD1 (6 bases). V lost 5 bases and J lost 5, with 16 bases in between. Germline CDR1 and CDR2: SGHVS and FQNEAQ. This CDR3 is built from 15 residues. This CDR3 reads CASSRRGGADQPQHF. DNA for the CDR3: TGTGCCAGCAGCAGGAGAGGGGGGGCGGATCAGCCCCAGCATTTT.

The CDR3 DNA is TGTGCCAGCAGCGCTGAGCCCACCGGGGAGCTGTTTTTT. Translated: CASSAEPTGELFF. The V and J genes are TRBV9 and TRBJ2-2; D is ambiguous. V was clipped by 3 bases and J by 4 bases, with 7 bases between them. The germline V gene encodes CDR1 SGDLS and CDR2 YYNGEE. This CDR3 region has 13 residues. Based on the CDR3 plus reference TRBV9 and TRBJ2-2, the full variable domain is DSGVTQTPKHLITATGQRVTLRCSPRSGDLSVYWYQQSLDQGLQFLIQYYNGEERAKGNILERFSAQQFPDLHSELNLSSLELGDSALYFCASSAEPTGELFFGEGSRLTVL.

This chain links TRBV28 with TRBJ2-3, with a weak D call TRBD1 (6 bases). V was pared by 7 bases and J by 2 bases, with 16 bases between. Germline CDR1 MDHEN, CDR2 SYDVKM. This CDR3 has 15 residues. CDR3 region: CASTFGQSITDTQYF. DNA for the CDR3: TGTGCCAGCACCTTCGGACAGTCCATCACAGATACGCAGTATTTT.

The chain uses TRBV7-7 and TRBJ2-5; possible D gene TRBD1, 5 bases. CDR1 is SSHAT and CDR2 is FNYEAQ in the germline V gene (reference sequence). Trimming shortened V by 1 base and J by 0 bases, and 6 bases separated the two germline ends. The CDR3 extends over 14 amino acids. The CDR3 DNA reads TGTGCCAGCAGCTTAGGGGGCCACCAAGAGACCCAGTACTTC. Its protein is CASSLGGHQETQYF.

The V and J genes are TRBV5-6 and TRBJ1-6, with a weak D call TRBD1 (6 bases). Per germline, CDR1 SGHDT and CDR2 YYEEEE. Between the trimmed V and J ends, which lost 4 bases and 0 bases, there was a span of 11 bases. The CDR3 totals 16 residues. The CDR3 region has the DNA TGTGCCAGCAGCCCGGGACAAGACTCCTATAATTCACCCCTCCACTTT. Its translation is CASSPGQDSYNSPLHF.

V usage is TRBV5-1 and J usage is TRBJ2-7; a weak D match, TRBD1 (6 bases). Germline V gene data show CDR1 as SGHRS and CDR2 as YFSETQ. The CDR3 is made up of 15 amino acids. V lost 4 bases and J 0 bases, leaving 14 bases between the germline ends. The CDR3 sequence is CASSPLQGTSYEQYF. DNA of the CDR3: TGCGCCAGCAGCCCACTACAGGGAACCTCCTACGAGCAGTACTTC.